This TCR beta chain came from a study of cytomegalovirus exposure and HLA in healthy donors. Primers included in the PCR were 60 Vbeta and 13 Jbeta primers. Data came from immunoSEQ multiplex PCR; TCRdb stores just in-frame clones and leaves some out. Seen here are around 150,000 clones, approximately 8.9% observed once, and the top ten hold about 6.7%. The V end lost 5 bases, the J end lost 3 bases, and 10 bases lay between the germline ends. Per the germline V gene, CDR1 is KGHSH and CDR2 is LQKENI. This CDR3 spans 13 amino acids. This receptor was obtained from a woman in her forties in good health and CMV-seropositive. The V gene is TRBV18, the J gene TRBJ1-1, with a possible D match to TRBD1 (6 bases). Sequencing was performed on PBMCs. CDR3 coding DNA: TGTGCCAGCTCAACAGGGAGAGACACTGAAGCTTTCTTT. Amino acid sequence: CASSTGRDTEAFF.